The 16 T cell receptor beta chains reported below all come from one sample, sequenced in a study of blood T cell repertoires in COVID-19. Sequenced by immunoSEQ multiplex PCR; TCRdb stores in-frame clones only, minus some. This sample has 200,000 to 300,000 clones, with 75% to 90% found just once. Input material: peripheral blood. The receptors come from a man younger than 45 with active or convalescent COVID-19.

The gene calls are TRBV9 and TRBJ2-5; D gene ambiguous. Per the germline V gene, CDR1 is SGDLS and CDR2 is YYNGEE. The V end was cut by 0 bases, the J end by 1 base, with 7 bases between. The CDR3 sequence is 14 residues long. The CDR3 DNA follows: TGTGCCAGCAGCGTAGGTGGCACCCAAGAGACCCAGTACTTC. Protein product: CASSVGGTQETQYF. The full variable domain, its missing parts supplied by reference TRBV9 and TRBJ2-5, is DSGVTQTPKHLITATGQRVTLRCSPRSGDLSVYWYQQSLDQGLQFLIQYYNGEERAKGNILERFSAQQFPDLHSELNLSSLELGDSALYFCASSVGGTQETQYFGPGTRLLVL.

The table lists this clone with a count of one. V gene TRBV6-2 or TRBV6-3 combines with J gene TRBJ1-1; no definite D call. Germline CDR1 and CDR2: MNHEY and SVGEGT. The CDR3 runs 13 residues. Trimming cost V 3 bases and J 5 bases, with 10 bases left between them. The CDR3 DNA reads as TGTGCCAGCAGTTATAGTGTTCTTACTGAAGCTTTCTTT. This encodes CASSYSVLTEAFF.

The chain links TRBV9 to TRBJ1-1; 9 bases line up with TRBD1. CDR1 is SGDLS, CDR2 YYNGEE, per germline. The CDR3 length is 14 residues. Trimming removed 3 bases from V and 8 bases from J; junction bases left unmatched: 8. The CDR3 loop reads CASSARQGVSEAFF. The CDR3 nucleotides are TGTGCCAGCAGCGCGAGACAGGGGGTATCGGAAGCTTTCTTT. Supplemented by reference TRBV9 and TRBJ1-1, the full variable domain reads DSGVTQTPKHLITATGQRVTLRCSPRSGDLSVYWYQQSLDQGLQFLIQYYNGEERAKGNILERFSAQQFPDLHSELNLSSLELGDSALYFCASSARQGVSEAFFGQGTRLTVV.

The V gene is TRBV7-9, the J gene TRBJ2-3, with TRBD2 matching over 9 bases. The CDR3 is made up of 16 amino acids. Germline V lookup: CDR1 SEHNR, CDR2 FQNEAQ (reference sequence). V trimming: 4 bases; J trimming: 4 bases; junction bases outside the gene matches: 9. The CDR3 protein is CASSYLWRGGADTQYF. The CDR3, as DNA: TGTGCCAGCAGCTACCTTTGGCGGGGGGGCGCAGATACGCAGTATTTT.

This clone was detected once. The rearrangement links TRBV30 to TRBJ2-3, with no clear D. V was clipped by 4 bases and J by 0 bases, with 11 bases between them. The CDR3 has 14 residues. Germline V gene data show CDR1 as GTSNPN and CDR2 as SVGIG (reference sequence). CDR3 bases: TGTGCCTGGAATGAGCTATACAGCACAGATACGCAGTATTTT. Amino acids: CAWNELYSTDTQYF.

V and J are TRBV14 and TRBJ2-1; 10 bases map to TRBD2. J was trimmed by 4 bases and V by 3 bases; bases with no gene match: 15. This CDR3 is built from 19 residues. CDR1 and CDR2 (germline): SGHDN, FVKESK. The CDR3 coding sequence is TGTGCCAGCAGCCATCCCCAACCCCACGGACTAGCGGCTTACAATGAGCAGTTCTTC. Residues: CASSHPQPHGLAAYNEQFF. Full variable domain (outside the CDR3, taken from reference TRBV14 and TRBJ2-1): EAGVTQFPSHSVIEKGQTVTLRCDPISGHDNLYWYRRVMGKEIKFLLHFVKESKQDESGMPNNRFLAERTGGTYSTLKVQPAELEDSGVYFCASSHPQPHGLAAYNEQFFGPGTRLTVL.

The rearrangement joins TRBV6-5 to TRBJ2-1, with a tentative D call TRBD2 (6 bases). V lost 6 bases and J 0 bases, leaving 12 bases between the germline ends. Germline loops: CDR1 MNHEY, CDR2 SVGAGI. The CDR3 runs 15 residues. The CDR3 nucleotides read TGTGCCAGCAGACCCGGGACTGGCTCCTACAATGAGCAGTTCTTC. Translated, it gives CASRPGTGSYNEQFF.

DNA for the CDR3: TGTGCCAGCAGCGATGGACGGGGCTCTGGGGCCAACGTCCTGACTTTC. Protein product: CASSDGRGSGANVLTF. The chain couples TRBV7-8 to TRBJ2-6; D may be TRBD2 (5 bases). The V end lost 5 bases, the J end lost 0 bases, and 11 bases lay between the germline ends. The length of the CDR3 is 16 residues. Germline V gene sequence: CDR1 SGHVS, CDR2 FQNEAQ.

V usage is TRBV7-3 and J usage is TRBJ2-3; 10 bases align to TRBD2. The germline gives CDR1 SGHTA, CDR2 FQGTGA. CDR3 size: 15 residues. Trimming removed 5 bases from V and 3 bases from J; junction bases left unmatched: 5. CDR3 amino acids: CASSQTSGATDTQYF. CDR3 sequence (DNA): TGTGCCAGCAGCCAAACTAGCGGGGCTACAGATACGCAGTATTTT. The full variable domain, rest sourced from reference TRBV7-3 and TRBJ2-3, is GAGVSQTPSNKVTEKGKYVELRCDPISGHTALYWYRQSLGQGPEFLIYFQGTGAADDSGLPNDRFFAVRPEGSVSTLKIQRTERGDSAVYLCASSQTSGATDTQYFGPGTRLTVL.

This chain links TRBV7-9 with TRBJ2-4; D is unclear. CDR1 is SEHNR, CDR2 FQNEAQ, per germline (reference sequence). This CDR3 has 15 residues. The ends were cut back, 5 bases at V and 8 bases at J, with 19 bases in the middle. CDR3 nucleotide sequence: TGTGCCAGCAGCCATTCGGTGTGGTATTTGGACATTCAGTACTTC. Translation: CASSHSVWYLDIQYF.

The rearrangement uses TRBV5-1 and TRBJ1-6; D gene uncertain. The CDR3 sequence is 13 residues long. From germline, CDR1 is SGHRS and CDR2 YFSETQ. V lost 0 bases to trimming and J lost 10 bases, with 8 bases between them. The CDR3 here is CASSLDDNSPLHF. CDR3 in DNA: TGCGCCAGCAGCTTGGACGACAACTCACCCCTCCACTTT.

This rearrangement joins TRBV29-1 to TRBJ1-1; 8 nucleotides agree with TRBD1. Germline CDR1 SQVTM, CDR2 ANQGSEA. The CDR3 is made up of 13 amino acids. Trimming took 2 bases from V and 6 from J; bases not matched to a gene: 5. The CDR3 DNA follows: TGCAGCGTTGAAAGACAGGGGCGGGCTGAAGCTTTCTTT. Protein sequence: CSVERQGRAEAFF.

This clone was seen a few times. The CDR3 region is CASSPGQGFTEAFF. The CDR3 DNA follows: TGTGCCAGCAGCCCGGGACAGGGGTTCACTGAAGCTTTCTTT. The chain recombines TRBV5-4 with TRBJ1-1; 10 nucleotides agree with TRBD1. Unmatched junction bases numbered 4, after V lost 4 bases and J lost 4 bases. The germline gives CDR1 SGHNT, CDR2 YYREEE (reference sequence). The CDR3 runs 14 residues.

CDR3 in DNA: TGTGCCAGTAGTATACTAGCCGCTTACAATGAGCAGTTCTTC. Amino acid sequence: CASSILAAYNEQFF. J is TRBJ2-1 and V is TRBV19, with D maybe TRBD2 (5 bases). The CDR3 totals 14 residues. V was shortened by 2 bases and J by 4 bases, with 9 bases between the two germline ends. CDR1 is LNHDA and CDR2 is SQIVND in the germline V gene (reference sequence).

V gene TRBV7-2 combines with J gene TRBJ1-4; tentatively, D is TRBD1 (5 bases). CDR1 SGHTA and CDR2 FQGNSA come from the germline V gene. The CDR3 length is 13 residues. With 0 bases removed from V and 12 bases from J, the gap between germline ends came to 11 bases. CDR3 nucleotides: TGTGCCAGCAGCTTAGCGCTTCAGGGTCAACTGTTTTTT. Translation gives CASSLALQGQLFF.

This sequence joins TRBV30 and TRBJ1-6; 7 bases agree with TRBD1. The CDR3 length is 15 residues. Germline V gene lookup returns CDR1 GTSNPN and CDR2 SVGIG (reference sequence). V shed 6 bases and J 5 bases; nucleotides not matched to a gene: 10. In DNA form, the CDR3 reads TGTGCCTGCTCCGGGGGACAGCTAAATAATTCACCCCTCCACTTT. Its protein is CACSGGQLNNSPLHF.